A single sample is the source of the 22 T cell receptor beta chains below, sequenced in a study of regulatory T cells in long-lasting Graves disease. The time point is: persistent/refractory GD, antithyroid drugs over 5 years with positive TRAb. From RNA extracted from PBMCs, the TCR library was made. Arm-PCR with iRepertoire HTBI primers amplified the CDR3 regions for these TCR beta libraries. A single record per CDR3 protein comes from TCRdb applying MiXCR to the multiplex PCR reads. The sample has some 440,000 distinct CDR3 sequences, around 20% seen once. The starting material was peripheral blood mononuclear cells (PBMCs), obtained when the disease was refractory, from a patient treated with antithyroid drugs. The receptors come from a female donor with Graves disease.

Notes on this clonotype: Given a much more abundant clone one base away, this may be a read error. The rearrangement uses TRBV27 and TRBJ2-5, with a possible D match to TRBD2 (5 bases). The CDR3 totals 15 residues. CDR1 and CDR2 from the germline V gene are MNHEY and SMNVEV (reference sequence). The CDR3 coding sequence is TGTGCCAGCAGTTTATCTGGGCTAGCCCAAGGGACCCAGTACTTC. Translation gives CASSLSGLAQGTQYF.

The genes are TRBV2 and TRBJ1-3; TRBD1 agrees at 10 bases. The CDR3 extends over 15 amino acids. V was pared by 5 bases and J by 8 bases, with 9 bases of the junction left unmatched. Germline V lookup: CDR1 SNHLY, CDR2 FYNNEI. CDR3 amino acids: CASSPLRTGGYTIYF. CDR3 DNA sequence: TGTGCCAGCAGTCCTCTCCGGACAGGGGGATACACCATATATTTT.

The J gene is TRBJ2-5, the V gene TRBV7-2; the D is unclear. Between the trimmed V and J ends, which lost 6 bases and 5 bases, there was a span of 13 bases. The CDR3 spans 13 residues. The germline gives CDR1 SGHTA, CDR2 FQGNSA. Here the CDR3 reads CASRPSWGETQYF. CDR3 DNA sequence: TGTGCCAGCAGACCCTCTTGGGGTGAGACCCAGTACTTC.

This clonotype was counted ten times or more. The V gene is TRBV7-9, the J gene TRBJ2-5; TRBD2 matches 12 bases. V trimming: 4 bases; J trimming: 4 bases; junction bases outside the gene matches: 7. This CDR3 comprises 16 residues. Germline CDR1 SEHNR, CDR2 FQNEAQ (reference sequence). This CDR3 reads CASSSRTSGIRETQYF. In nucleotides, the CDR3 is TGTGCCAGCAGCTCCAGGACTAGCGGGATCAGAGAGACCCAGTACTTC. Full variable domain (rest looked up from reference TRBV7-9 and TRBJ2-5): DTGVSQNPRHKITKRGQNVTFRCDPISEHNRLYWYRQTLGQGPEFLTYFQNEAQLEKSRLLSDRFSAERPKGSFSTLEIQRTEQGDSAMYLCASSSRTSGIRETQYFGPGTRLLVL.

CDR3 bases: TGCGCCAGCAGCGGGACTAGCGGGGCTAGCACAGATACGCAGTATTTT. Its protein product is CASSGTSGASTDTQYF. V and J are TRBV4-3 and TRBJ2-3, with 13 nucleotides matching TRBD2. V lost 5 bases to trimming and J lost 0 bases; unmatched junction nucleotides: 2. This CDR3 comprises 16 residues. Germline V CDR1 and CDR2: LGHNA, YSLEER.

On this clonotype: The conserved final phenylalanine or tryptophan is absent from the CDR3, which likely points to a read error. Because the CDR3's place on the DNA is in doubt, the DNA is left out and the CDR3 is given as listed by TCRdb. The V call is TRBV27, the J call TRBJ2-7; the table's D call, TRBD2, was not checked against the DNA. The CDR3 sequence runs 8 residues, both termini included. Germline V gives CDR1 MNHEY, CDR2 SMNVEV (reference sequence). The CDR3 spells CASSLLAG.

With regard to this clonotype: Mismatch with germline at one junction end may stem from a read error. The J gene is TRBJ2-5, the V gene TRBV6-5; possible D gene TRBD1, 5 bases. This CDR3 comprises 16 residues. Germline V gene data show CDR1 as MNHEY and CDR2 as SVGAGI. The CDR3: CASRYSEAGPQETQYF. CDR3 DNA sequence: TGTGCCAGCAGATACTCCGAGGCAGGGCCCCAAGAGACCCAGTACTTC.

This clonotype has more than one count but fewer than ten. The chain couples TRBV28 to TRBJ2-5; 7 bases align to TRBD1. The trim removed 5 bases at V and 2 bases at J, leaving 8 bases unmatched. The CDR3 loop spans 15 amino acids. Per germline, CDR1 MDHEN and CDR2 SYDVKM. For the CDR3, the DNA is TGTGCCAGCAGTCTTCCGACAGGGCAACAAGAGACCCAGTACTTC. Translating gives CASSLPTGQQETQYF.

This clonotype was detected ten times or more. The chain links TRBV28 to TRBJ2-7, with TRBD2 as a possible D gene (6 bases). Between the trimmed V and J ends, which lost 11 bases and 5 bases, there was a span of 16 bases. CDR1 is MDHEN and CDR2 is SYDVKM in the germline V gene. The CDR3 is 12 amino acids. The CDR3 spells CAGQQGGNEQYF. DNA of the CDR3: TGTGCCGGCCAGCAGGGAGGCAACGAGCAGTACTTC.

The V call is TRBV29-1, the J call TRBJ2-1, with unresolved D. CDR3 length: 13 residues. Trimming cost V 3 bases and J 4 bases, with 10 bases left between them. In germline, CDR1 is SQVTM, CDR2 ANQGSEA. The chain's CDR3 is CSVEGLRYNEQFF. CDR3 in DNA: TGCAGCGTTGAGGGTCTCCGGTACAATGAGCAGTTCTTC.

This clonotype has ten or more counts. The chain is built from TRBV7-2 and TRBJ1-6; D call uncertain. V lost 5 bases, J lost 9 bases, and 11 bases lay in between. The CDR3 is made up of 13 amino acids. Germline values: CDR1 SGHTA, CDR2 FQGNSA. The CDR3 is CASSASVGSPLHF. The CDR3 region has the DNA TGTGCCAGCAGCGCAAGTGTTGGTTCACCCCTCCACTTT.

In this sample, this clonotype turned up many times. The genes are TRBV7-2 and TRBJ2-7; D unclear. Trimming left V 3 bases short and J 6 bases short, with 21 bases between. Germline V gene lookup returns CDR1 SGHTA and CDR2 FQGNSA. This CDR3 is 16 amino acids long. The CDR3 reads CASSLNQDLNFFEQYF. CDR3 DNA: TGTGCCAGCAGCTTGAACCAGGACCTTAATTTCTTCGAGCAGTACTTC.

The sample holds many counts of this clonotype. The chain recombines TRBV6-5 with TRBJ1-2, with D unclear. This CDR3 is 15 amino acids long. In germline, CDR1 is MNHEY, CDR2 SVGAGI. Trimming stripped 2 bases from V and 0 bases from J, with 10 bases between. Here the CDR3 reads CASSYARISNYGYTF. In DNA form, the CDR3 reads TGTGCCAGCAGTTACGCCCGTATTTCTAACTATGGCTACACCTTC.

This clonotype was recorded at least ten times. The chain couples TRBV7-2 to TRBJ1-4; D ambiguous. CDR3 length equals 15 residues. From germline, CDR1 is SGHTA and CDR2 FQGNSA. Deletions cut 1 base from V and 0 bases from J, with 6 bases between. The CDR3 DNA follows: TGTGCCAGCAGCTTAGTGGTAGCAACTAATGAAAAACTGTTTTTT. Its translation: CASSLVVATNEKLFF.

The V gene is TRBV5-6, the J gene TRBJ2-7; D remains unclear. Germline loops: CDR1 SGHDT, CDR2 YYEEEE. CDR3 length equals 15 residues. V was shortened by 8 bases and J by 0 bases, with 18 bases between the two germline ends. CDR3 DNA sequence: TGTGCCAGTAGTAGAAATACAAGGAGCTCCTACGAGCAGTACTTC. This sequence encodes CASSRNTRSSYEQYF.

This clonotype was found once. This sequence may be a read error, since a much larger clone differs from it by one base. The chain has TRBV28 and TRBJ2-2, with 12 bases that match TRBD2. The CDR3 is 17 amino acids. The V and J ends lost 3 bases and 7 bases, in that order; junction bases with no gene match: 9. Germline CDR1 MDHEN, CDR2 SYDVKM. The CDR3 sequence is CASSFPELAGGSGELFF. CDR3 DNA sequence: TGTGCCAGCAGTTTCCCCGAACTAGCGGGAGGAAGCGGGGAGCTGTTTTTT.

This clonotype occurred many times. The chain employs TRBV6-1 and TRBJ1-5; unclear D gene. The germline CDR1 and CDR2 sequences are MNHNS and SASEGT. The CDR3 extends over 16 amino acids. Trimming left V 7 bases short and J 2 bases short, with 18 bases between. The CDR3 here is CASNVDHRNRNQPQHF. The CDR3 nucleotides read TGTGCCAGCAACGTGGACCACCGTAATCGCAATCAGCCCCAGCATTTT.

This clonotype was detected a few times. The chain carries TRBV28 and TRBJ2-3; 7 nucleotides match TRBD1. CDR3 length: 15 residues. Trimming removed 3 bases from V and 2 bases from J; junction bases left unmatched: 5. Germline V gives CDR1 MDHEN, CDR2 SYDVKM. The CDR3 DNA reads TGTGCCAGCAGTTTTTTTCAGGGGGACACAGATACGCAGTATTTT. This gives the protein CASSFFQGDTDTQYF.

This chain joins TRBV10-3 and TRBJ2-7; D is possibly TRBD1 (6 bases). Germline V lookup: CDR1 ENHRY, CDR2 SYGVKD. The CDR3 totals 14 residues. V was clipped by 5 bases and J by 0 bases, with 11 bases between them. The CDR3 region is CAISSTGISYEQYF. In nucleotides, the CDR3 is TGTGCCATCAGTTCTACAGGGATCTCCTACGAGCAGTACTTC.

This clonotype was observed at least ten times. The V and J genes are TRBV5-5 and TRBJ1-2; D is ambiguous. The CDR3 totals 13 residues. CDR1 SGHKS and CDR2 YYEKEE come from the germline V gene (reference sequence). V was pared by 1 base and J by 1 base, with 5 bases between. This CDR3 is CASSLYSNYGYTF. For the CDR3, the DNA is TGTGCCAGCAGCTTGTACAGTAACTATGGCTACACCTTC.

This chain connects TRBV27 to TRBJ2-7; D tentatively fits TRBD1 or TRBD2 (5 bases each). CDR3 size: 13 residues. Trimming took off 1 base at V and 5 bases at J, with 9 bases between the two ends. Germline V CDR1 and CDR2: MNHEY, SMNVEV (reference sequence). CDR3 sequence (DNA): TGTGCCAGCAGTTTATACGGGGACCACGAGCAGTACTTC. Protein: CASSLYGDHEQYF.

This clonotype has just one count. CDR3 bases: TGCAGTGCTTCACCCTCTGGAGGGGTAGCCAAAAACATTCAGTACTTC. Its protein product is CSASPSGGVAKNIQYF. The rearrangement joins TRBV20-1 to TRBJ2-4; D perhaps matches TRBD2 (6 bases). There are 16 residues in the CDR3. The V end was cut by 5 bases, the J end by 0 bases, with 17 bases between. The germline V gene has CDR1 DFQATT and CDR2 SNEGSKA (reference sequence).